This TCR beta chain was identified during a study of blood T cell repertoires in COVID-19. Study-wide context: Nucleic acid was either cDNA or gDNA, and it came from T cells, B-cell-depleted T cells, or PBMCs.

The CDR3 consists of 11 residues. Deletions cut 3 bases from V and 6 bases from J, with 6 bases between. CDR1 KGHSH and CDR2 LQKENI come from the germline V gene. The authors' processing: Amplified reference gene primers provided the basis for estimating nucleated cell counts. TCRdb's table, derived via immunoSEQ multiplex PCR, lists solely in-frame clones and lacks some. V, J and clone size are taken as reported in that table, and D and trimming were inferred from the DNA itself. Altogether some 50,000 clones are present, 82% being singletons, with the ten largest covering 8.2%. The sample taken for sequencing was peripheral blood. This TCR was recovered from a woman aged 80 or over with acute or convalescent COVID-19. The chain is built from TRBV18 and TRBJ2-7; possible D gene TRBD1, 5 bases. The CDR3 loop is CASSPDSEQYF. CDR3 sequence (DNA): TGTGCCAGCTCACCCGACAGCGAGCAGTACTTC.